In this sample, the clone carrying this T cell receptor (beta chain) turned up a few times. These data come from a study of blood T cell repertoires in COVID-19. Measured with immunoSEQ multiplex PCR; TCRdb has only the in-frame clones, and not every one. The data contain almost 55,000 clones, over 80% of them singletons. This CDR3 spans 14 amino acids. The germline V and J ends were trimmed by 1 base and 3 bases, with 9 bases remaining between them. Germline CDR1 LGHNT, CDR2 FRNRAP. The sequenced material came from peripheral blood. The chain joins TRBV12-5 to TRBJ1-1; no clear D. The TCR comes from a human donor in a cohort sampled during active COVID-19. CDR3 sequence: CASGLGATYTEAFF. For the CDR3, the DNA is TGTGCTAGTGGTTTGGGGGCCACTTACACTGAAGCTTTCTTT.